This entry describes one T cell receptor beta chain. V lost 3 bases and J lost 0, with 14 bases in between. This CDR3 is built from 17 residues. Germline loops: CDR1 LNHDA, CDR2 SQIVND (reference sequence). Clones were read by immunoSEQ multiplex PCR, and TCRdb kept only the in-frame ones, dropping some. The sample consists of around 340,000 clones, approximately 86% of them appearing once. These data come from a study of blood T cell repertoires in COVID-19. The clonotype originates from a woman in her thirties or forties with acute COVID-19. This sequence joins TRBV19 and TRBJ1-4; D is uncertain. Sequenced: PBMCs or T cells enriched from blood (not recorded which). The CDR3 DNA sequence: TGTGCCAGTAGTATGAATGGCGATGGGCCAACTAATGAAAAACTGTTTTTT. Amino acids: CASSMNGDGPTNEKLFF.